The TCR beta chain under discussion was sequenced for a study of cytomegalovirus exposure and HLA in healthy donors. Study results and caveats: Owing to their indistinguishability, certain V segments, notably TRBV6-2 and TRBV6-3, were excluded. A missense variant in DCLRE1C was later tied to TCR beta V- and J-gene trimming. Some 16,000 TCR beta sequences were associated with HLA alleles at 0.05 false discovery rate in a later analysis.

Both 60 Vbeta primers and 13 Jbeta primers went into the PCR. Here immunoSEQ multiplex PCR was the method, and the copy in TCRdb shows in-frame clones only, minus some. The sample has 150,000 or so clones, 77% seen once. To note about this clone: The antigen is unknown.

V dropped 5 bases and J dropped 7; count of bases not matched to a gene: 4. Per the germline V gene, CDR1 is MNHNS and CDR2 is SASEGT. The CDR3 loop spans 14 amino acids. The TCR sequence derives from a woman in her 30s in good health and CMV-seronegative. This chain connects TRBV6-1 to TRBJ1-5, with 11 bases matching TRBD1. The material sequenced was PBMCs. For the CDR3, the DNA is TGTGCCAGCAGTCGGGACAGGGGGGACCAGCCCCAGCATTTT. As protein: CASSRDRGDQPQHF.